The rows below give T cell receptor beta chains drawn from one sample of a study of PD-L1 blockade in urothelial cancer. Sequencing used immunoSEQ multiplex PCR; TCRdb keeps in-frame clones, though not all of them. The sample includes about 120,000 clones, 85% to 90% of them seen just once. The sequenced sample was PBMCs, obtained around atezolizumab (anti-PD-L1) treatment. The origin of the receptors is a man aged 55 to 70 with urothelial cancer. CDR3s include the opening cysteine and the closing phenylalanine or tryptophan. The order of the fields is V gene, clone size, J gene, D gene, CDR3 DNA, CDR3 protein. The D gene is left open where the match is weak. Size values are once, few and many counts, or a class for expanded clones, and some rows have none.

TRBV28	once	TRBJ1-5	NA	TGTGCCAGCGGTACGGGCAATCAGCCCCAGCATTTT	CASGTGNQPQHF
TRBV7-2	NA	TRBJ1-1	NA	TGTGCCAGCAGTTATGACAGGATAAACACTGAAGCTTTCTTT	CASSYDRINTEAFF
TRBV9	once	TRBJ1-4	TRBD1	TGTGCCAGCAGCCTCGGGACAGGGCGGCATGAAAAACTGTTTTTT	CASSLGTGRHEKLFF
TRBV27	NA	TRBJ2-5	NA	TGTGCCAGCAGTTTTTACGGAGACGTAAAGACCCAGTACTTC	CASSFYGDVKTQYF
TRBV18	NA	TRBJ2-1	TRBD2	TGTGCCAGCTCACCGACGTACGGGCTTAGCGGGAGCAATGAGCAGTTCTTC	CASSPTYGLSGSNEQFF
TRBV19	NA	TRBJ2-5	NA	TGTGCCAGTAGTATGACCCTAGCGAGCCATGAGACCCAGTACTTC	CASSMTLASHETQYF
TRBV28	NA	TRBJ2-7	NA	TGTGCCAGCACCTCAACGGGGATGGTCTACGAGCAGTACTTC	CASTSTGMVYEQYF
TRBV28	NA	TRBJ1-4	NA	TGTGCCAGCATCCCTCACTCGGGAAATGAAAAACTGTTTTTT	CASIPHSGNEKLFF
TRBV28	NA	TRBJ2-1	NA	TGTGCCAGCAGTTTATACCCGGTTGAAGATAATGAGCAGTTCTTC	CASSLYPVEDNEQFF
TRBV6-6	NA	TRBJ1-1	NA	TGTGCCAGCAGTCCCGTGGACAGTGGATCCCAAGCTTTCTTT	CASSPVDSGSQAFF
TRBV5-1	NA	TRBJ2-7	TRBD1	TGCGCCAGCAGCGATGGACAGGGACGATACGAGCAGTACTTC	CASSDGQGRYEQYF
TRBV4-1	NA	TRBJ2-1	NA	TGCGCCAGCAGCCAAGAGGGGTCCCCTAGCGTACAGGAGCAGTTCTTC	CASSQEGSPSVQEQFF
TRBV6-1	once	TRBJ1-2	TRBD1	TGTGCCGCGCGACAGGGGTTTGGCTACACCTTC	CAARQGFGYTF
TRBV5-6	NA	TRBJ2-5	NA	TGTGCCAGCAGCTTGATTAGAGGAGAGACCCAGTACTTC	CASSLIRGETQYF
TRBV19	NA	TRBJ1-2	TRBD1	TGTGCCAGTATCCGGACAGGGGGCTCCTCCTATGGCTACACCTTC	CASIRTGGSSYGYTF
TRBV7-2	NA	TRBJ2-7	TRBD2	TGTGCCAGCAGCTCGGCGGGAGGACCGGGATCGGTCTACGAGCAGTACTTC	CASSSAGGPGSVYEQYF
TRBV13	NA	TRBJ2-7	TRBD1	TGTGCCAGCAGCTCACCCGGGACAGGTCACTACGAGCAGTACTTC	CASSSPGTGHYEQYF
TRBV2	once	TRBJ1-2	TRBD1	TGTGCCAGCAGGCCGACAGGGCTGGACTATGGCTACACCTTC	CASRPTGLDYGYTF
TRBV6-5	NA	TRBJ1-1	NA	TGTGCCAGCGGAATGACAGTGAACACTGAAGCTTTCTTT	CASGMTVNTEAFF
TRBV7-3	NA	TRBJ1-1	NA	TGTGCCAGCAGCCCAGTAGGGAGGGGGAACGCTTTCTTT	CASSPVGRGNAFF
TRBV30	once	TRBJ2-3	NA	TGTGCCTGGAGTGATACATCGTGGTCGACAGATACGCAGTATTTT	CAWSDTSWSTDTQYF
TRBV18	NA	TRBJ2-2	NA	TGTGCCAGCTCACCCCGAGGGGACATCGGGACCGGGGAGCTGTTTTTT	CASSPRGDIGTGELFF
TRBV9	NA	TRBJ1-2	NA	TGTGCCAGCAGCGTGGTTGACCGGGGCTATGGCTACACCTTC	CASSVVDRGYGYTF
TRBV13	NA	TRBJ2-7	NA	TGTGCCAGCAGCTTACGGGCCTACGAGCAGTACTTC	CASSLRAYEQYF
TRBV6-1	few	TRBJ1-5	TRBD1	TGTGCCAGCAGTGGGACAGGGTTCCTTCAGCCCCAGCATTTT	CASSGTGFLQPQHF
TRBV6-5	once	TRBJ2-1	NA	TGTGCCAGCAGTCTAGATTCCAATGAGCAGTTCTTC	CASSLDSNEQFF
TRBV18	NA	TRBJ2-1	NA	TGTGCCAGCTCACCAAGGAGCTCCTCATACAATGAGCAGTTCTTC	CASSPRSSSYNEQFF
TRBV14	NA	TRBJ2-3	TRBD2	TGTGCCAGCAGCCAAGAGGTGTTCGGGGGGGCCTCAGATACGCAGTATTTT	CASSQEVFGGASDTQYF
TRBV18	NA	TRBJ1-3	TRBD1	TGTGCCAGCTCACCCGGACAGGGAAGGTCTGGAAACACCATATATTTT	CASSPGQGRSGNTIYF
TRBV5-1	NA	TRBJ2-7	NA	TGCGCCAGCAGCTTGGATAACGGTGGTTTGGAGCAGTACTTC	CASSLDNGGLEQYF
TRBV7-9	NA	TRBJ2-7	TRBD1	TGTGCCAGCAGCTTAGGTTCTGGGACAGGGGACCCATACGAGCAGTACTTC	CASSLGSGTGDPYEQYF
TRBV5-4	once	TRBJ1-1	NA	TGTGCCAGCAGCTTTGGGCAGGGGAACACTGAAGCTTTCTTT	CASSFGQGNTEAFF
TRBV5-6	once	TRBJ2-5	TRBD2	TGTGCCAGCAGCCCGTGGACTAGCGGGGTTGCCCAGTACTTC	CASSPWTSGVAQYF
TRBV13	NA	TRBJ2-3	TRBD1	TGTGCCAGCAGCTTGACAGGGGCGGGAGATACGCAGTATTTT	CASSLTGAGDTQYF
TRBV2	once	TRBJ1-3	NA	TGTGCCAGCAAGATACAGGGTGATGGAAACACCATATATTTT	CASKIQGDGNTIYF
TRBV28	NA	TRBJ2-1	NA	TGTGCCAGCAGATCTATGGATGAGCAGTTCTTC	CASRSMDEQFF